Described below is a single T cell receptor (beta chain) sequence and its context. This specimen belongs to a study of blood T cell repertoires in COVID-19. Background on the study: The United States, Italy and Spain were the sources of the acute and convalescent COVID-19 samples. Sources were T cells, B-cell-depleted T cells, or PBMCs; the material itself was cDNA or gDNA.

The method was immunoSEQ multiplex PCR; TCRdb's version includes in-frame clones alone and lacks a portion of them. The repertoire has about 160,000 clones, around 77% of them found once; the top ten carry around 3%. The sequenced material came from peripheral blood. The receptor was isolated from a man between 70 and 80 years old with acute or convalescent COVID-19.

The CDR3 is CASSSNWDITDTQYF. The CDR3 DNA sequence: TGTGCCAGCAGCTCAAACTGGGACATCACAGATACGCAGTATTTT. The chain joins TRBV7-6 to TRBJ2-3; D perhaps matches TRBD1 (6 bases). Per germline, CDR1 SGHVS and CDR2 FNYEAQ. The length of the CDR3 is 15 residues. V was trimmed by 4 bases and J by 2 bases, leaving 13 bases between them.